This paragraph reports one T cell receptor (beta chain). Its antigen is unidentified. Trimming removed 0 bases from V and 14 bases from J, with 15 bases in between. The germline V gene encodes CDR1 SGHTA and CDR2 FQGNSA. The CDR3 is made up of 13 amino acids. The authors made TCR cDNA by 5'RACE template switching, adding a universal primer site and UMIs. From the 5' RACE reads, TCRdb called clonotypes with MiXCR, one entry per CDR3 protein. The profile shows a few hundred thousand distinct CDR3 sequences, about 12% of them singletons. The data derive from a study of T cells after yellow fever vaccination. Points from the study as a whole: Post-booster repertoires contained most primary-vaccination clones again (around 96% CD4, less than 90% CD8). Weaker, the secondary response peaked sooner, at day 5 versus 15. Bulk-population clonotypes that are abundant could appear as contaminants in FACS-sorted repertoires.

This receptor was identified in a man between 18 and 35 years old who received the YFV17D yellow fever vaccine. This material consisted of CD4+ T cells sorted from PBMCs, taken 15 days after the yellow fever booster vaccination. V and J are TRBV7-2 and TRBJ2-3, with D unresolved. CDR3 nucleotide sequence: TGTGCCAGCAGCTTAGCGACGGTTATCCCCCCGTATTTT. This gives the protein CASSLATVIPPYF.